This T cell receptor (beta chain) was identified in a study of blood T cell repertoires in COVID-19 (dated by TCRdb to 2018 to 2020). The study in broad terms: The collaborator samples originated in the United States, Italy and Spain and spanned the acute and convalescent phases of COVID-19. A freely available public database, intended as a resource for researchers studying the immune response to SARS-CoV-2, is where the repertoires were released. Subjects who had been exposed to COVID-19, were actively infected with it, or had recovered from it provided the deeply sampled blood TCRbeta repertoires that made up the dataset. The prospective study material was composed of cDNA or gDNA derived from T cells, B-cell-depleted T cells, or PBMCs. Samples were obtained from the ongoing ImmuneRACE study (first 160 participants) and from about 1,300 subjects provided by 6 global collaborators. Where available, HLA class I and class II types were taken from metadata supplied by the sample provider and were not determined by assay-based typing. Nearly every sample came with metadata listing a de-identified subject ID, COVID-19 status, age in years and sex. The paper's findings and limits, for the study overall: Clinical and demographic metadata were provided uncurated, with the amount varying by source and participant.

Germline trimming: 1 base from V, 5 bases from J; junction bases outside gene matches: 10. The CDR3 measures 16 amino acids from cysteine to phenylalanine. Only the CDR3 region is kept as DNA, spanning 48 bases read in frame from base 1. Sequences KGHSH (CDR1) and LQKENI (CDR2) are obtained from the germline V gene. Collaborating institutions collected whole blood in K2EDTA tubes following their own protocols. For TCRbeta analysis, collaborator samples were shipped as frozen whole blood, as isolated PBMCs, or as DNA extracted from either sample type. In its sample, this clone was seen a few times. What antigen it recognizes has not been identified. Base qualities are missing; no much larger clone stands one base away. TCRbeta CDR3 regions were amplified from genomic DNA using the immunoSEQ Assay, a bias-controlled multiplex PCR. As for how the authors treated the data: Nucleated cell counts per sample were estimated from amplification of reference gene primers within the assay. To quantify the absolute abundance of each unique TCRbeta CDR3 rearrangement, sequence reads were collapsed and filtered. For each sample, productive Simpson clonality was calculated by taking the square root of Simpson's diversity index across productive rearrangements. TCRdb obtained this table from immuneACCESS and retained in-frame rearrangements with V and J assigned. These tables miss some clones; where compared with another copy, unresolved V genes account for less than half of the shortfall, and the remainder is unexplained. V and J calls and clone size are as listed in that table; D and trimming were resolved from the DNA. For this sample there are about 100,000 clones; about 80% appear just once. 9.5% to 13% of the sample is taken by the ten largest.

The chain employs TRBV18 and TRBJ1-1; TRBD1 fits 7 bases in the junction. Material: peripheral blood. This sequence was found in a woman in her 70s with acute or convalescent COVID-19. This receptor has the CDR3 CASSPLQVGGETEAFF. The DNA sequence reads TGTGCCAGCTCACCACTTCAGGTAGGGGGCGAAACTGAAGCTTTCTTT.